A selection of T cell receptor beta chains follows, all from one sample in a study of blood T cell repertoires in COVID-19. Sequencing was performed with immunoSEQ multiplex PCR; in TCRdb, only in-frame clones are kept and a portion is missing. This sample yields 150,000 to 200,000 clones, of which 75% to 80% are seen a single time; 8.5% to 10% belongs to the top ten. The sequenced sample was peripheral blood. The receptor source for this set is a woman aged 45-65 years with active or convalescent COVID-19. CDR3s include the opening cysteine and the closing phenylalanine or tryptophan. Each record gives: V gene, D gene, clone size, J gene, CDR3 protein, CDR3 DNA. The D gene is left open where the match is weak. Clone size is shown for a subset of rows, as once, few, many or a class of expanded clone.

TRBV7-2	TRBD2	-	TRBJ2-5	CASSLVGAGGRRETQYF	TGTGCCAGCAGCTTAGTTGGGGCGGGAGGGCGTCGAGAGACCCAGTACTTC
TRBV5-6	-	-	TRBJ2-7	CASSFGVYEQYF	TGTGCCAGCAGCTTCGGAGTCTACGAGCAGTACTTC
TRBV7-9	TRBD2	few	TRBJ2-3	CASSAGLAGARTDTQYF	TGTGCCAGCAGCGCGGGACTAGCGGGGGCGCGCACAGATACGCAGTATTTT
TRBV27	-	-	TRBJ1-1	CASTRGGVYTEAFF	TGTGCCAGCACAAGGGGAGGGGTTTACACTGAAGCTTTCTTT
TRBV19	-	once	TRBJ1-6	CASSIVSSHRVNSPLHF	TGTGCCAGTAGTATAGTCTCCAGCCACCGGGTTAATTCACCCCTCCACTTT
TRBV7-2	-	once	TRBJ2-7	CASSLQGGMYEQYF	TGTGCCAGCAGCTTGCAGGGCGGGATGTACGAGCAGTACTTC
TRBV4-3	-	-	TRBJ2-2	CASSQDRRRELGELFF	TGCGCCAGCAGCCAAGATCGGCGGAGAGAACTGGGGGAGCTGTTTTTT
TRBV7-9	-	once	TRBJ1-4	CASSLTGSFNEKLFF	TGTGCCAGCAGCTTAACAGGATCGTTTAATGAAAAACTGTTTTTT
TRBV7-6	-	-	TRBJ1-2	CASSPGGGVASSGGYTF	TGTGCCAGCAGCCCGGGGGGAGGGGTTGCGTCTTCTGGTGGCTACACCTTC
TRBV9	-	-	TRBJ2-1	CASSVVGGAYNEQFF	TGTGCCAGCAGCGTAGTGGGGGGAGCCTACAATGAGCAGTTCTTC
TRBV10-3	TRBD2	-	TRBJ2-2	CAISEGGTSGGLVGELFF	TGTGCCATCAGTGAGGGTGGGACTAGCGGGGGACTCGTCGGGGAGCTGTTTTTT
TRBV6-5	-	-	TRBJ1-6	CASRLTGNSPLHF	TGTGCCAGCAGATTGACAGGAAATTCACCCCTCCACTTT
TRBV28	TRBD1	-	TRBJ1-2	CASGTTGGDYGYTF	TGTGCCAGCGGGACGACAGGGGGCGACTATGGCTACACCTTC
TRBV5-6	-	-	TRBJ1-2	CASSVGQTIYGYTF	TGTGCCAGCAGCGTCGGACAGACGATCTATGGCTACACCTTC
TRBV5-3	-	-	TRBJ2-7	CARSLSFPSEDEQYF	TGTGCCAGAAGCTTATCCTTCCCTAGCGAGGACGAGCAGTACTTC
TRBV14	TRBD1	-	TRBJ2-7	CASSQASDRGEQYF	TGTGCCAGCAGCCAAGCGTCGGACAGGGGCGAGCAGTACTTC
TRBV19	TRBD1	few	TRBJ2-7	CASSRGQGYEQYF	TGTGCCAGTAGTCGAGGACAGGGCTACGAGCAGTACTTC
TRBV7-2	TRBD2	-	TRBJ2-1	CASSLGGTSGLNEQFF	TGTGCCAGCAGCTTAGGGGGGACTAGTGGGCTCAATGAGCAGTTCTTC
TRBV5-1	-	few	TRBJ2-7	CASSPQGYTVVIQQYF	TGCGCCAGCAGTCCACAGGGCTACACGGTGGTTATTCAGCAGTACTTC
TRBV5-4	TRBD1	-	TRBJ1-5	CASSSQGAYNQPQHF	TGTGCCAGCAGCTCACAGGGGGCTTACAATCAGCCCCAGCATTTT
TRBV21-1	-	-	TRBJ2-2	CASSKAFLAGEGTGELFF	TGTGCCAGCAGCAAAGCTTTTCTAGCGGGAGAGGGCACCGGGGAGCTGTTTTTT
TRBV6-2/TRBV6-3	-	-	TRBJ2-2	CASSPLNTGELFF	TGTGCCAGCAGTCCCTTGAACACCGGGGAGCTGTTTTTT
TRBV9	TRBD1	-	TRBJ1-5	CASSTGQGGNQPQHF	TGTGCCAGCAGCACTGGACAGGGGGGCAATCAGCCCCAGCATTTT
TRBV6-9	-	-	TRBJ2-2	CASSPPSSERTNTGELFF	TGTGCCAGCAGTCCGCCCTCATCCGAGCGGACGAACACCGGGGAGCTGTTTTTT
TRBV6-2/TRBV6-3	-	once	TRBJ2-1	CASSYPLAKVENEQFF	TGTGCCAGCAGTTACCCACTAGCAAAAGTAGAGAATGAGCAGTTCTTC
TRBV7-2	-	-	TRBJ2-1	CASSFTPSSYNEQFF	TGTGCCAGCAGCTTTACTCCTAGCTCCTACAATGAGCAGTTCTTC
TRBV19	-	-	TRBJ2-3	CASSDRDGTDTQYF	TGTGCCAGTAGCGATCGGGATGGCACAGATACGCAGTATTTT
TRBV5-1	TRBD1	-	TRBJ1-2	CASSLDGTDNYGYTF	TGCGCCAGCAGCTTGGACGGGACAGATAACTATGGCTACACCTTC
TRBV5-6	TRBD1	-	TRBJ1-6	CASSSPPGGRAPLHF	TGTGCCAGCAGCTCGCCACCAGGGGGCAGGGCACCCCTCCACTTT
TRBV3-1/TRBV3-2	-	-	TRBJ2-3	CASSQDLAGNTDTQYF	TGTGCCAGCAGCCAAGATCTCGCGGGAAACACAGATACGCAGTATTTT
TRBV28	TRBD1	-	TRBJ1-2	CASSLYDRAYGYTF	TGTGCCAGCAGTTTATATGACAGGGCCTATGGCTACACCTTC
TRBV12-3/TRBV12-4	-	-	TRBJ2-7	CASSRGYEQYF	TGTGCCAGCAGTCGGGGGTACGAGCAGTACTTC
TRBV1	-	few	TRBJ2-7	CTSSHRRLARTYEQYF	TGCACCAGCAGCCACCGGAGACTAGCGCGAACCTACGAGCAGTACTTC
TRBV29-1	TRBD2	-	TRBJ2-3	CSVELAGYSTDTQYF	TGCAGCGTTGAGCTAGCGGGGTATAGCACAGATACGCAGTATTTT
TRBV10-3	TRBD2	few	TRBJ2-2	CAISESISGSTGELFF	TGTGCCATCAGTGAGTCGATAAGCGGGAGTACCGGGGAGCTGTTTTTT
TRBV4-3	TRBD2	-	TRBJ2-5	CASSQGLALLETQYF	TGCGCCAGCAGCCAAGGACTAGCCCTTTTAGAGACCCAGTACTTC
TRBV5-1	-	few	TRBJ1-1	CASSLTGTQNTEAFF	TGCGCCAGCAGCTTAACCGGGACACAGAACACTGAAGCTTTCTTT
TRBV5-1	-	-	TRBJ1-1	CASSLGANTEAFF	TGCGCCAGCAGCTTAGGGGCGAACACTGAAGCTTTCTTT